This passage covers 30 T cell receptor beta chains from one sample sequenced in a study of radiotherapy plus CTLA-4 blockade in lung cancer. Assay: immunoSEQ multiplex PCR; the TCRdb copy retains only in-frame clones and omits some. The data show about 53,000 clones, roughly 81% seen once. Specimen: peripheral blood, collected from a patient treated with radiotherapy plus ipilimumab. These receptors were collected from a human donor with non-small cell lung cancer whose response to radiotherapy plus ipilimumab could not be evaluated.

The chain employs TRBV25-1 and TRBJ1-3; D is possibly TRBD1 (5 bases). The germline CDR1 and CDR2 sequences are MGHDK and SYGVNS. This CDR3 comprises 17 residues. Trimming pared 4 bases from V and 1 base from J, leaving 17 bases between. The CDR3 region has the DNA TGTGCCAGCAGTGGCGCCGGACACGAAGAGTCTGGAAACACCATATATTTT. It codes for CASSGAGHEESGNTIYF.

The chain links TRBV7-2 to TRBJ2-2, with TRBD1 as a possible D gene (5 bases). Deletions cut 0 bases from V and 5 bases from J, with 10 bases between. The germline CDR1 and CDR2 sequences are SGHTA and FQGNSA. This CDR3 comprises 15 residues. For the CDR3, the DNA is TGTGCCAGCAGCTTAGCAACAGGCGGTACCGGGGAGCTGTTTTTT. It codes for CASSLATGGTGELFF.

The chain has TRBV7-2 and TRBJ2-1, with D maybe TRBD1 (7 bases). V was shortened by 4 bases and J by 7 bases, with 17 bases between the two germline ends. The CDR3 extends over 15 amino acids. Germline-derived CDR1 and CDR2 are SGHTA and FQGNSA. The CDR3 region has the DNA TGTGCCAGCAGCTCAGGGGGGATCGGCCGAAATGAGCAGTTCTTC. Its protein product is CASSSGGIGRNEQFF. The full variable domain, completed using reference TRBV7-2 and TRBJ2-1, is GAGVSQSPSNKVTEKGKDVELRCDPISGHTALYWYRQSLGQGLEFLIYFQGNSAPDKSGLPSDRFSAERTGGSVSTLTIQRTQQEDSAVYLCASSSGGIGRNEQFFGPGTRLTVL.

The chain is built from TRBV30 and TRBJ1-6, with 9 bases matching TRBD1. Germline V gene data show CDR1 as GTSNPN and CDR2 as SVGIG (reference sequence). The CDR3 spans 18 residues. Unmatched junction bases numbered 12, after V lost 2 bases and J lost 4 bases. The CDR3 region is CAWSRTGAILLYNSPLHF. Written as DNA, the CDR3 is TGTGCCTGGAGTAGGACAGGGGCCATTCTCTTGTATAATTCACCCCTCCACTTT.

J is TRBJ2-2 and V is TRBV7-8; D is perhaps TRBD2 (7 bases). CDR3 size: 14 residues. In germline, CDR1 is SGHVS, CDR2 FQNEAQ. The germline V and J ends were trimmed by 5 bases and 8 bases, with 15 bases remaining between them. The CDR3 coding sequence is TGTGCCAGCAGCGGGGGGGCCCTGACAGGGGAGCTGTTTTTT. Translating it yields CASSGGALTGELFF.

V usage is TRBV19 and J usage is TRBJ2-3, with D possibly matching TRBD1 (5 bases). CDR3 size: 15 residues. Germline V lookup: CDR1 LNHDA, CDR2 SQIVND (reference sequence). Between the trimmed V and J ends, which lost 5 bases and 2 bases, there was a span of 14 bases. CDR3 in amino acids: CASSLGQGLTDTQYF. CDR3 nucleotides: TGTGCCAGTAGTCTGGGTCAGGGTCTCACAGATACGCAGTATTTT.

This clone has just a few counts. The genes are TRBV6-6 and TRBJ1-4; possibly TRBD1 for D (5 bases). The germline CDR1 and CDR2 sequences are MNHNY and SVGAGI (reference sequence). The germline V and J ends were trimmed by 6 bases and 2 bases, with 16 bases remaining between them. The CDR3 runs 16 residues. CDR3 protein: CASSSSRVWTNEKLFF. DNA for the CDR3: TGTGCCAGCAGCTCCTCCAGGGTTTGGACTAATGAAAAACTGTTTTTT.

The chain combines TRBV29-1 with TRBJ1-1, with 10 bases aligning to TRBD1. The CDR3 covers 18 residues. From germline, CDR1 is SQVTM and CDR2 ANQGSEA. V was pared by 1 base and J by 0 bases, with 11 bases of the junction left unmatched. The CDR3 sequence: CSVEVDRGPFLMNTEAFF. The CDR3 coding sequence is TGCAGCGTTGAAGTAGACAGGGGGCCGTTTCTAATGAACACTGAAGCTTTCTTT.

This rearrangement joins TRBV19 to TRBJ2-6; TRBD1 might be the D (5 bases). V was trimmed by 4 bases and J by 2 bases, leaving 12 bases between them. The CDR3 length is 16 residues. Germline CDR1 reads LNHDA; CDR2 reads SQIVND (reference sequence). The CDR3 sequence: CASSTAPGTGANVLTF. As DNA, the CDR3 is TGTGCCAGTAGTACAGCCCCAGGGACTGGGGCCAACGTCCTGACTTTC.

V usage is TRBV7-3 and J usage is TRBJ2-3; TRBD2 matches 7 bases. The trim removed 3 bases at V and 3 bases at J, leaving 15 bases unmatched. CDR1 is SGHTA, CDR2 FQGTGA, per germline. The CDR3 loop spans 18 amino acids. CDR3 residues: CASSFHTGGRLKTDTQYF. DNA of the CDR3: TGTGCCAGCAGCTTTCATACGGGAGGAAGATTGAAGACAGATACGCAGTATTTT. The full variable domain, with the rest looked up from reference TRBV7-3 and TRBJ2-3, is GAGVSQTPSNKVTEKGKYVELRCDPISGHTALYWYRQSLGQGPEFLIYFQGTGAADDSGLPNDRFFAVRPEGSVSTLKIQRTERGDSAVYLCASSFHTGGRLKTDTQYFGPGTRLTVL.

V and J are TRBV18 and TRBJ2-1, with TRBD2 identical over 11 bases. Trimming cost V 6 bases and J 6 bases; bases outside gene matches: 10. Germline V gene data show CDR1 as KGHSH and CDR2 as LQKENI. The CDR3 runs to 16 residues. CDR3 DNA: TGTGCCAGCTCTCCCCTCCTAGCGGGAGGTTCCAATGAGCAGTTCTTC. Its protein product is CASSPLLAGGSNEQFF.

In this sample, this clone turned up once. The V call is TRBV4-1, the J call TRBJ1-5; 9 nucleotides agree with TRBD1. Germline V gives CDR1 MGHRA, CDR2 YSYEKL. The CDR3 is 15 amino acids. V lost 4 bases and J lost 4; bases outside the gene matches: 5. CDR3 bases: TGCGCCAGCAGCCCCCGACAGGGGGGGAATCAGCCCCAGCATTTT. Translating it yields CASSPRQGGNQPQHF.

Here the CDR3 reads CASSTIRVPNTEAFF. The CDR3 DNA is TGTGCCAGCAGTACTATTCGGGTGCCGAACACTGAAGCTTTCTTT. The chain combines TRBV27 with TRBJ1-1; no clear D. The CDR3 totals 15 residues. The V gene's germline CDR1 is MNHEY and CDR2 SMNVEV (reference sequence). V lost 5 bases, J lost 1 base, and 14 bases lay in between.

CDR3 amino acids: CASMQEAGGPYNEQFF. For the CDR3, the DNA is TGTGCCAGCATGCAAGAGGCGGGAGGCCCCTACAATGAGCAGTTCTTC. The chain links TRBV2 to TRBJ2-1; 8 bases align to TRBD2. The CDR3 consists of 16 residues. The V and J ends lost 7 bases and 2 bases, in that order; junction bases with no gene match: 10. Per the germline V gene, CDR1 is SNHLY and CDR2 is FYNNEI. Filled out from reference TRBV2 and TRBJ2-1, the complete variable domain reads EPEVTQTPSHQVTQMGQEVILRCVPISNHLYFYWYRQILGQKVEFLVSFYNNEISEKSEIFDDQFSVERPDGSNFTLKIRSTKLEDSAMYFCASMQEAGGPYNEQFFGPGTRLTVL.

V usage is TRBV9 and J usage is TRBJ2-2; 8 bases line up with TRBD1. This CDR3 contains 13 residues. Unmatched junction bases numbered 0, after V lost 7 bases and J lost 1 base. Germline V gene data show CDR1 as SGDLS and CDR2 as YYNGEE. CDR3 coding DNA: TGTGCCAGCGGGACAGGGAACACCGGGGAGCTGTTTTTT. It encodes CASGTGNTGELFF.

The chain carries TRBV4-1 and TRBJ2-7; possible D gene TRBD2, 7 bases. Trimming shortened V by 7 bases and J by 2 bases, and 15 bases separated the two germline ends. CDR3 length: 14 residues. From germline, CDR1 is MGHRA and CDR2 YSYEKL. Here the CDR3 DNA reads TGCGCCAGCAACACCGGGGGGCTCACCTACGAGCAGTACTTC. It codes for CASNTGGLTYEQYF.

This clone was seen only once. CDR3 amino acids: CASSQTGSNEKLFF. In DNA form, the CDR3 reads TGTGCCAGCAGTCAGACAGGTTCTAATGAAAAACTGTTTTTT. The rearrangement links TRBV9 to TRBJ1-4, with D possibly matching TRBD1 (6 bases). Between the trimmed V and J ends, which lost 5 bases and 3 bases, there was a span of 11 bases. Germline lookup yields CDR1 SGDLS and CDR2 YYNGEE. The CDR3 length is 14 residues.

V usage is TRBV7-2 and J usage is TRBJ1-3; D is undetermined. The CDR3 runs to 13 residues. The germline CDR1 and CDR2 sequences are SGHTA and FQGNSA. The V and J ends lost 1 base and 4 bases respectively, with 5 bases between them. The CDR3 nucleotides are TGTGCCAGCAGCTTAGGGCCCGGAAACACCATATATTTT. Translating gives CASSLGPGNTIYF. The variable domain in full, completed from reference TRBV7-2 and TRBJ1-3, reads GAGVSQSPSNKVTEKGKDVELRCDPISGHTALYWYRQSLGQGLEFLIYFQGNSAPDKSGLPSDRFSAERTGGSVSTLTIQRTQQEDSAVYLCASSLGPGNTIYFGEGSWLTVV.

The CDR3 spells CASSQSREAGELFF. The DNA for the CDR3 is TGTGCCAGCAGTCAGAGTCGAGAGGCCGGGGAGCTGTTTTTT. The rearrangement links TRBV6-6 to TRBJ2-2; no clear D. The CDR3 has 14 residues. Germline V gene data show CDR1 as MNHNY and CDR2 as SVGAGI (reference sequence). The V and J ends lost 5 bases and 6 bases respectively, with 13 bases between them.

This clone was picked up a small number of times. The chain is built from TRBV28 and TRBJ1-5; the D is unclear. Trimming removed 5 bases at V and 6 bases at J, with 11 bases between. The V gene's germline CDR1 is MDHEN and CDR2 SYDVKM. CDR3 size: 13 residues. Here the CDR3 reads CASSPIRVQPQHF. The CDR3 coding sequence is TGTGCCAGCAGTCCGATCCGGGTTCAGCCCCAGCATTTT.

This clone was observed a single time. The chain combines TRBV28 with TRBJ1-2; 7 nucleotides line up with TRBD1. This CDR3 is 16 amino acids long. V shed 4 bases, J shed 4 bases, and the junction held 12 bases outside the gene matches. Per the germline V gene, CDR1 is MDHEN and CDR2 is SYDVKM. This CDR3 reads CASSSGAGTDLYGYTF. The CDR3 DNA reads as TGTGCCAGCAGTTCGGGGGCGGGGACAGACCTCTATGGCTACACCTTC.

In its sample, this clone was seen once. The chain joins TRBV7-2 to TRBJ2-1; TRBD2 is a possible D gene (5 bases). Germline assignment: CDR1 SGHTA and CDR2 FQGNSA. This CDR3 comprises 19 residues. The V end was cut by 5 bases, the J end by 2 bases, with 25 bases between. The chain's CDR3 is CASSRRNFGTVATYNEQFF. Written as DNA, the CDR3 is TGTGCCAGCAGCCGTCGAAATTTCGGAACGGTAGCGACCTACAATGAGCAGTTCTTC.

This clone was counted a few times. CDR3 sequence (DNA): TGTGCCAGCAGTTTCCCAGATAGCCGGGTCTACGAGCAGTACTTC. Protein product: CASSFPDSRVYEQYF. The chain joins TRBV28 to TRBJ2-7; D gene ambiguous. CDR3 length equals 15 residues. The germline CDR1 and CDR2 sequences are MDHEN and SYDVKM. V shed 3 bases and J shed 3 bases, with 15 bases lying between them.

The chain couples TRBV18 to TRBJ2-1; a possible D gene is TRBD2 (7 bases). Germline V gene sequence: CDR1 KGHSH, CDR2 LQKENI. The CDR3 has 19 amino acids. Trimming removed 2 bases at V and 8 bases at J, with 28 bases between. CDR3 residues: CASSPSESPGGGSGYEQFF. CDR3 nucleotide sequence: TGTGCCAGCTCACCAAGTGAATCCCCGGGGGGCGGGAGTGGATATGAGCAGTTCTTC. The full variable domain, completed using reference TRBV18 and TRBJ2-1, is NAGVMQNPRHLVRRRGQEARLRCSPMKGHSHVYWYRQLPEEGLKFMVYLQKENIIDESGMPKERFSAEFPKEGPSILRIQQVVRGDSAAYFCASSPSESPGGGSGYEQFFGPGTRLTVL.

The chain couples TRBV7-8 to TRBJ1-1; 12 nucleotides align to TRBD1. There are 14 residues in the CDR3. The V segment lost 4 bases and the J segment 10 bases; nucleotides outside the gene matches: 7. Germline lookup yields CDR1 SGHVS and CDR2 FQNEAQ. In DNA, the CDR3 is TGTGCCAGCAGCTCCTGGGGACAGGGGGCCCCAGCTTTCTTT. Translation gives CASSSWGQGAPAFF.

The gene calls are TRBV27 and TRBJ2-1; D is possibly TRBD2 (6 bases). The V and J ends lost 2 bases and 3 bases respectively, with 8 bases between them. Germline V CDR1 and CDR2: MNHEY, SMNVEV (reference sequence). The CDR3 consists of 14 residues. CDR3 nucleotides: TGTGCCAGCAGTTTACGGGGGATCTACAATGAGCAGTTCTTC. This sequence encodes CASSLRGIYNEQFF.

A single count supports this clone. This sequence joins TRBV15 and TRBJ1-1; 9 nucleotides match TRBD1. This CDR3 spans 14 amino acids. The V gene end was trimmed by 1 base and the J gene end by 11 bases; junction bases not matched to a gene: 8. Germline values: CDR1 LNHNV, CDR2 YYDKDF (reference sequence). The CDR3: CATSRGGTGRSAFF. The CDR3 region has the DNA TGTGCCACCAGCAGAGGAGGGACAGGGAGATCGGCTTTCTTT.

This clone appeared a single time. The chain has TRBV5-1 and TRBJ2-7; 8 bases are a match to TRBD1. The germline CDR1 and CDR2 sequences are SGHRS and YFSETQ. The CDR3 is made up of 18 amino acids. The J segment lost 0 bases and the V segment lost 1 base, leaving 12 bases of the junction unmatched. The CDR3 DNA sequence: TGCGCCAGCAGCTTGCCCCTGGGGACAGGTCGTAGCTCCTACGAGCAGTACTTC. Amino acids: CASSLPLGTGRSSYEQYF.

V usage is TRBV7-2 and J usage is TRBJ2-3; TRBD2 aligns across 13 bases. V was clipped by 5 bases and J by 6 bases; unmatched bases: 11. The CDR3 loop spans 17 amino acids. Per germline, CDR1 SGHTA and CDR2 FQGNSA. The CDR3 loop reads CASSASGTSGVQDTQYF. In DNA, the CDR3 is TGTGCCAGCAGCGCCTCCGGGACTAGCGGGGTGCAGGATACGCAGTATTTT. Using reference TRBV7-2 and TRBJ2-3 for the parts outside the CDR3, the full variable domain is GAGVSQSPSNKVTEKGKDVELRCDPISGHTALYWYRQSLGQGLEFLIYFQGNSAPDKSGLPSDRFSAERTGGSVSTLTIQRTQQEDSAVYLCASSASGTSGVQDTQYFGPGTRLTVL.

The V call is TRBV4-2, the J call TRBJ2-7, with 8 bases identical to TRBD1. Germline V gene lookup returns CDR1 LGHNA and CDR2 YNFKEQ. The trim removed 0 bases at V and 1 base at J, leaving 11 bases unmatched. CDR3 length equals 18 residues. CDR3 amino acids: CASSQDRVADRVSYEQYF. The CDR3 DNA follows: TGTGCCAGCAGCCAAGATAGGGTGGCGGACAGGGTGTCCTACGAGCAGTACTTC.